Listed below are T cell receptor beta chains from one sample, sequenced in a study of cytomegalovirus exposure and HLA in healthy donors. TCRdb's copy holds only in-frame clones and misses some; the assay was immunoSEQ multiplex PCR. The data show some 180,000 clones, with 76% seen just once and roughly 1.6% held by the top ten. The source material was PBMCs. The receptor set was obtained from a man between 18 and 35 years old in good health and CMV-seronegative. Both conserved end residues are part of each CDR3. The D gene is left open where the match is weak. Only some rows state a clone size, as once, few, many or a class for expanded clones.

J: TRBJ1-2
D: NA
size: NA
V: TRBV9
DNA: TGTGCCAGCAGCGTAGGCGGCGGGTATGGCTACACCTTC
CDR3: CASSVGGGYGYTF

J: TRBJ1-1
D: NA
size: NA
V: TRBV5-6
DNA: TGTGCCAGCAGCCCTCAAGCTGGCAGCGTGAACACTGAAGCTTTCTTT
CDR3: CASSPQAGSVNTEAFF

J: TRBJ2-6
D: TRBD2
size: NA
V: TRBV12-5
DNA: TGTGCTAGTGCCCTCTCGGGGGGGGGCTCTGGGGCCAACGTCCTGACTTTC
CDR3: CASALSGGGSGANVLTF

J: TRBJ2-7
D: TRBD2
size: once
V: TRBV5-6
DNA: TGTGCCAGCAGCTTGGGGATACCCGGGACTAGCGGGGGCACCTACGAGCAGTACTTC
CDR3: CASSLGIPGTSGGTYEQYF

J: TRBJ1-2
D: NA
size: few
V: TRBV27
DNA: TGTGCCAGCAGTTTCCTCACGGACTATGGCTACACCTTC
CDR3: CASSFLTDYGYTF

J: TRBJ1-1
D: TRBD1
size: NA
V: TRBV7-9
DNA: TGTGCCAGCAGCTTTTGGGACAGTTCCGAAGCTTTCTTT
CDR3: CASSFWDSSEAFF

J: TRBJ1-1
D: NA
size: NA
V: TRBV19
DNA: TGTGCCAGTAGTACCTATGACAGTGAAGCTTTCTTT
CDR3: CASSTYDSEAFF

J: TRBJ2-3
D: TRBD2
size: NA
V: TRBV9
DNA: TGTGCCAGCAGCGTGGGGCGGGGGGCGAGCACAGATACGCAGTATTTT
CDR3: CASSVGRGASTDTQYF

J: TRBJ2-7
D: TRBD2
size: NA
V: TRBV5-4
DNA: TGTGCCAGCCAACGGGAGGGAAGCTACGAGCAGTACTTC
CDR3: CASQREGSYEQYF

J: TRBJ1-1
D: NA
size: NA
V: TRBV21-1
DNA: TGTGCCAGCAGCCCTGACAGGATGAACACTGAAGCTTTCTTT
CDR3: CASSPDRMNTEAFF

J: TRBJ1-5
D: NA
size: NA
V: TRBV2
DNA: TGTGCCAGCAGTGAAAACGGACTCTCATTCAATCAGCCCCAGCATTTT
CDR3: CASSENGLSFNQPQHF

J: TRBJ2-1
D: TRBD2
size: once
V: TRBV9
DNA: TGTGCCAGCAGCGTCGATAGCGGGAGGGCCTTCAATGAGCAGTTCTTC
CDR3: CASSVDSGRAFNEQFF

J: TRBJ2-3
D: NA
size: NA
V: TRBV6-4
DNA: TGTGCCAGCAGTGGGCAGGGGACAGATACGCAGTATTTT
CDR3: CASSGQGTDTQYF

J: TRBJ1-3
D: NA
size: NA
V: TRBV30
DNA: TGTGCCTGGAGTGTTTCCTCCCCCCCTGGAAACACCATATATTTT
CDR3: CAWSVSSPPGNTIYF

J: TRBJ2-1
D: TRBD1
size: NA
V: TRBV27
DNA: TGTGCCAGCAGTTTATGGGACAGCTACAATGAGCAGTTCTTC
CDR3: CASSLWDSYNEQFF

J: TRBJ2-2
D: NA
size: NA
V: TRBV5-6
DNA: TGTGCCAGCAGCTTGGCGGGCACCGGGGAGCTGTTTTTT
CDR3: CASSLAGTGELFF

J: TRBJ2-5
D: NA
size: NA
V: TRBV6-1
DNA: TGTGCCAGCAGCCCCGTACAAGAGACCCAGTACTTC
CDR3: CASSPVQETQYF